This T cell receptor beta chain was observed in a study of CD8 T cells in Susac syndrome. Germline CDR1 and CDR2: SGDLS and YYNGEE. V was cut by 4 bases and J by 5 bases, with 21 bases left in between. CDR3 length: 16 amino acids. Reverse transcription of about 0.5 to 1 ug RNA was performed with random hexamers. TCRdb ran MiXCR on the immunoSEQ multiplex PCR reads and lists one entry per CDR3 protein. The sample consists of fewer than 85,000 distinct CDR3 sequences, roughly 94% of them appearing once. The rearrangement uses TRBV9 and TRBJ1-1; no clear D gene. The clonotype comes from a human donor with Susac syndrome. Sequencing input: CD8+ T cells from PBMCs. The CDR3: CASSPMHGLYPTEAFF. The CDR3 DNA follows: TGTGCCAGCAGCCCCATGCACGGATTATACCCGACTGAAGCTTTCTTT.